This T cell receptor beta chain is drawn from a study of graft-versus-host responses after intestinal transplantation. Points from the study as a whole: Detected in recipient marrow were GvH clones, some of which were first observed in ileum or blood.

Clones were read by immunoSEQ multiplex PCR, and TCRdb kept only the in-frame ones, dropping some. The sample yields fewer than 45,000 clones, about 90% seen once. As to this clone: Its target is not known.

Per the germline V gene, CDR1 is LNHDA and CDR2 is SQIVND (reference sequence). The V end was cut by 5 bases, the J end by 1 base, with 11 bases between. CDR3 length equals 14 residues. The gene calls are TRBV19 and TRBJ1-1, with a possible D match to TRBD1 (5 bases). The sequence came from a human patient who received an intestinal transplant, so some T cells may come from the graft donor. The material was PBMCs, obtained 314 days after intestinal transplant. DNA for the CDR3: TGTGCCAGTAGTGCCGGGACCGAGAACACTGAAGCTTTCTTT. Encoded protein: CASSAGTENTEAFF.